This TCR beta chain was sequenced in a study of response to subunit inactivated influenza vaccine. TCRdb reanalysed the RT-PCR reads using MiXCR and keeps one entry per CDR3 protein. The sample records 450,000 to 600,000 distinct CDR3 sequences, less than 8% being singletons. Worth noting for this clonotype: The antigen is not known.

After removal of 3 bases from V and 3 bases from J, the junction contained 3 bases not matched to a gene. CDR3 length: 15 residues. The germline gives CDR1 SGHRS, CDR2 YFSETQ. Study-level findings and limits: The study's authors posited that every seasonal influenza vaccination enlists few new T cells.

This sequence originates from a man aged 45 to 70 who received an inactivated influenza vaccine. The chain has TRBV5-1 and TRBJ2-2, with 9 positions matching TRBD1. Sequencing was performed on PBMCs from blood, taken less than 30 months after vaccination. CDR3 sequence (DNA): TGCGCCAGCAGCTGGGGACAGGGCGACACCGGGGAGCTGTTTTTT. This sequence encodes CASSWGQGDTGELFF. The full variable domain, in which reference TRBV5-1 and TRBJ2-2 provide the parts outside the CDR3, is KAGVTQTPRYLIKTRGQQVTLSCSPISGHRSVSWYQQTPGQGLQFLFEYFSETQRNKGNFPGRFSGRQFSNSRSEMNVSTLELGDSALYLCASSWGQGDTGELFFGEGSRLTVL.